Below, 2 T cell receptor beta chains from the same sample are listed, as sequenced in a study of cytomegalovirus exposure and HLA in healthy donors. PCR employed 60 Vbeta and 13 Jbeta primers. Sequenced by immunoSEQ multiplex PCR; TCRdb stores in-frame clones only, minus some. The sample has 150,000 to 200,000 clones; about 75% are singletons. The sequenced sample was PBMCs. These receptors came from a young man in good health and CMV-seropositive.

The rearrangement joins TRBV5-5 to TRBJ2-1; D is unresolved. This CDR3 region has 16 residues. Germline values: CDR1 SGHKS, CDR2 YYEKEE (reference sequence). Trimming removed 2 bases at V and 5 bases at J, with 17 bases between. The CDR3 region has the DNA TGTGCCAGCAGCTTTGGTCCCGCATCTATAAACAATGAGCAGTTCTTC. Its translation: CASSFGPASINNEQFF.

The chain recombines TRBV30 with TRBJ2-7, with D possibly being TRBD1 (5 bases). Germline loops: CDR1 GTSNPN, CDR2 SVGIG (reference sequence). The CDR3 runs 13 residues. The V end was cut by 0 bases, the J end by 4 bases, with 10 bases between. The CDR3 loop reads CAWSVRQGYEQYF. CDR3 in DNA: TGTGCCTGGAGTGTACGGCAGGGATACGAGCAGTACTTC.